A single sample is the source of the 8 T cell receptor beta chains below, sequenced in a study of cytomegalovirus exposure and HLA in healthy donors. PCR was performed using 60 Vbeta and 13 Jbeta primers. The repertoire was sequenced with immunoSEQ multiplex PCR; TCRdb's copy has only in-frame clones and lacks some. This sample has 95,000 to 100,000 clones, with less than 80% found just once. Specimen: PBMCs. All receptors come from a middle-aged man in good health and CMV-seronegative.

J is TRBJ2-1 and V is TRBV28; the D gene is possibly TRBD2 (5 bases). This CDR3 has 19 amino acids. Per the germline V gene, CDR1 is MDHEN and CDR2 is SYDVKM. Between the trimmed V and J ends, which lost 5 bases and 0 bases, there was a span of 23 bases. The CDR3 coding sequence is TGTGCCAGCAGTCTAACATACACCCGGGGTCGCAGCTCCTACAATGAGCAGTTCTTC. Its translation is CASSLTYTRGRSSYNEQFF. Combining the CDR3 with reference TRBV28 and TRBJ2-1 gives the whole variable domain DVKVTQSSRYLVKRTGEKVFLECVQDMDHENMFWYRQDPGLGLRLIYFSYDVKMKEKGDIPEGYSVSREKKERFSLILESASTNQTSMYLCASSLTYTRGRSSYNEQFFGPGTRLTVL.

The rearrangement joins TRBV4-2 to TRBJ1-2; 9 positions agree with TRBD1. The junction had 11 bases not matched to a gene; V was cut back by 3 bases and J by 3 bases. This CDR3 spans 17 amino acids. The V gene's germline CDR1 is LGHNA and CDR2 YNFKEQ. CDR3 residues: CASSQPPRQGVYYGYTF. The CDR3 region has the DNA TGTGCCAGCAGCCAGCCACCACGACAGGGGGTTTACTATGGCTACACCTTC.

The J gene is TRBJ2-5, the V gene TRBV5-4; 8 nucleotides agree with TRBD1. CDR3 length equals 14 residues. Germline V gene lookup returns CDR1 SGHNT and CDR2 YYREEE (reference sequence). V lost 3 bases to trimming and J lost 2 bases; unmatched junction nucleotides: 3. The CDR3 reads CASSWTGRQETQYF. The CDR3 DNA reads TGTGCCAGCAGCTGGACAGGGCGGCAAGAGACCCAGTACTTC.

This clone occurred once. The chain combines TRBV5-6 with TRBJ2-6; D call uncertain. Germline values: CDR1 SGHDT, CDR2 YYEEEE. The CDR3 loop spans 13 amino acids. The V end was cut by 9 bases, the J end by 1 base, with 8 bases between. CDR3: CATRVSGANVLTF. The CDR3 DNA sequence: TGTGCCACCCGCGTTTCTGGGGCCAACGTCCTGACTTTC. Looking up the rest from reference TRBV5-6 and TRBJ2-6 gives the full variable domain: DAGVTQSPTHLIKTRGQQVTLRCSPKSGHDTVSWYQQALGQGPQFIFQYYEEEERQRGNFPDRFSGHQFPNYSSELNVNALLLGDSALYLCATRVSGANVLTFGAGSRLTVL.

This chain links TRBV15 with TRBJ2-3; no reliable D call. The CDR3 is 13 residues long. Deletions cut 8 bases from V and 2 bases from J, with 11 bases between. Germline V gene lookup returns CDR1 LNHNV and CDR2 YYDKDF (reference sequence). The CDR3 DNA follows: TGTGCCACCCGCCCGGGTTTCACAGATACGCAGTATTTT. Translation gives CATRPGFTDTQYF.

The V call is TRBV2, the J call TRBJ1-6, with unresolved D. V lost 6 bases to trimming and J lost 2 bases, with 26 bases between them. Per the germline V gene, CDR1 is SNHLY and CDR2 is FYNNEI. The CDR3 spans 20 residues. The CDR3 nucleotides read TGTGCCAGCAGCGCTCCCTTTTTAGTGGCCCCGAGGCCCTATAATTCACCCCTCCACTTT. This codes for CASSAPFLVAPRPYNSPLHF.

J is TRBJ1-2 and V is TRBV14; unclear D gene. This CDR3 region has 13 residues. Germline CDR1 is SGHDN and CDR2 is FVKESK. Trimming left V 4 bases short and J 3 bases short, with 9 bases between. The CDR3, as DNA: TGTGCCAGCAGCCCACAGTCATACTATGGCTACACCTTC. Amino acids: CASSPQSYYGYTF.

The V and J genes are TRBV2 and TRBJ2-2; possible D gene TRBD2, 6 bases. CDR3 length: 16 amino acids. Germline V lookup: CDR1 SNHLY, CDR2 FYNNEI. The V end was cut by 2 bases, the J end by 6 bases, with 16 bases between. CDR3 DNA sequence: TGTGCCAGCAGTGAATTTGGGGCGGGATCGGCCGGGGAGCTGTTTTTT. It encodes CASSEFGAGSAGELFF.